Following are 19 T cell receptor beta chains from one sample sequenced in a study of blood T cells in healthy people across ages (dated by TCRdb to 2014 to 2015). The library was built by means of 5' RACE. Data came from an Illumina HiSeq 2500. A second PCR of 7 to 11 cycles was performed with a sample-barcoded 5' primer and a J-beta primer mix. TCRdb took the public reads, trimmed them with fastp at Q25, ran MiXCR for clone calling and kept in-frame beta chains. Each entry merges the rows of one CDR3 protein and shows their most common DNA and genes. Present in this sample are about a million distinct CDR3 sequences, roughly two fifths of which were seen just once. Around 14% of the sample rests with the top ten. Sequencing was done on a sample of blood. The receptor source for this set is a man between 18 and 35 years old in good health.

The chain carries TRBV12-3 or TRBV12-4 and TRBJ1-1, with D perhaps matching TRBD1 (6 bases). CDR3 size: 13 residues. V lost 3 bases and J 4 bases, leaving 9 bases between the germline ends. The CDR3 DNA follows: TGTGCCAGCAGTTTCGTCAGGGGCACTGAAGCTTTCTTT. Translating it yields CASSFVRGTEAFF.

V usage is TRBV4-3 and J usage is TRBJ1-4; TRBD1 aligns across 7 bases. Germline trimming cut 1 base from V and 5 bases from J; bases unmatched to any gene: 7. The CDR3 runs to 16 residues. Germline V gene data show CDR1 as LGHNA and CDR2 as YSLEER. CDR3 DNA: TGCGCCAGCAGCCAAGCCGAGGGGGCTCCAAATGAAAAACTGTTTTTT. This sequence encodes CASSQAEGAPNEKLFF.

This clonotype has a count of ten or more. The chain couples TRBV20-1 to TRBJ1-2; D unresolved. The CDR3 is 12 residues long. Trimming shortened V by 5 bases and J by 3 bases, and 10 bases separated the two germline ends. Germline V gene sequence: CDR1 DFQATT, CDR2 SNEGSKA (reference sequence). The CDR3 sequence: CSARTSYYGYTF. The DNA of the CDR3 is TGCAGTGCTCGGACCTCTTACTATGGCTACACCTTC.

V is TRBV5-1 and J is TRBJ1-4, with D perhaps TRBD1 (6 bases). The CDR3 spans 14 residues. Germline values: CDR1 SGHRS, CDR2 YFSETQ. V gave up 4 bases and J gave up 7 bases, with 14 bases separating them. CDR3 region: CASSPGQPSEKLFF. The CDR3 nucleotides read TGCGCCAGCAGCCCGGGACAACCCTCTGAAAAACTGTTTTTT.

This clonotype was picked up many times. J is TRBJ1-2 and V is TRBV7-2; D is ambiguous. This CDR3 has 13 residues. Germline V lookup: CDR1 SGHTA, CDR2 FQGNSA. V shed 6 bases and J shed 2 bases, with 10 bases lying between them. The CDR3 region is CASSLTQNYGYTF. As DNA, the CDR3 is TGTGCCAGCAGTCTTACACAAAACTATGGCTACACCTTC.

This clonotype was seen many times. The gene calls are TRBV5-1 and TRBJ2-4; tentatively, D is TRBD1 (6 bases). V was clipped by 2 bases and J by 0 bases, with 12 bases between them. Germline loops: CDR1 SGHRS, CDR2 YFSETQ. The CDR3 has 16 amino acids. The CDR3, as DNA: TGCGCCAGCAGCTTCAGGGGCAGATTAGCCAAAAACATTCAGTACTTC. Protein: CASSFRGRLAKNIQYF.

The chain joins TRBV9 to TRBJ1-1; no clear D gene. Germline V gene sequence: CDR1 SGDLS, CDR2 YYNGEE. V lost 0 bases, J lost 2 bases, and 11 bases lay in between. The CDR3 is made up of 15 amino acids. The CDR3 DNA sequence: TGTGCCAGCAGCGTAGCTCCGGGGAAAAACACTGAAGCTTTCTTT. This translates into CASSVAPGKNTEAFF.

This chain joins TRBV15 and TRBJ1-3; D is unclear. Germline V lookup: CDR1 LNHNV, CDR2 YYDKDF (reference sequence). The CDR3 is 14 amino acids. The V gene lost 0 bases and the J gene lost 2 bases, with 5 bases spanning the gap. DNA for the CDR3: TGTGCCACCAGCAGAGATAATGCTGGAAACACCATATATTTT. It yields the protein CATSRDNAGNTIYF.

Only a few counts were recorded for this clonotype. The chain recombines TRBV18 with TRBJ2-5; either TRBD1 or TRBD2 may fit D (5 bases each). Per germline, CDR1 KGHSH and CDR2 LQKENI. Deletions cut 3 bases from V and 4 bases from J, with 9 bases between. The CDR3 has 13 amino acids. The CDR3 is CASSPGRGETQYF. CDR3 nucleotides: TGTGCCAGCTCACCGGGACGGGGAGAGACCCAGTACTTC.

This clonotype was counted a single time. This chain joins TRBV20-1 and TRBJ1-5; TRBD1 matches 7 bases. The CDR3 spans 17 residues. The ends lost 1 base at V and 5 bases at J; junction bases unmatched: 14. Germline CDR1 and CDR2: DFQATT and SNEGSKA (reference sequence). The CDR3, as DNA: TGCAGTGCTAGAGTAAGGGACAGTTCTCCTCTGGATCAGCCCCAGCATTTT. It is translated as CSARVRDSSPLDQPQHF.

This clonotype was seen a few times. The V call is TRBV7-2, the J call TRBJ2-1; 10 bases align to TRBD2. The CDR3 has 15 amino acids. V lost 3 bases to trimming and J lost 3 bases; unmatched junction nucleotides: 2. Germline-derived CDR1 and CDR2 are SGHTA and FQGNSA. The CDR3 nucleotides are TGTGCCAGCAGCTTCCAGCGGGGGGGCTACAATGAGCAGTTCTTC. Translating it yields CASSFQRGGYNEQFF. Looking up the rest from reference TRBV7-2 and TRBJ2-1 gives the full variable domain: GAGVSQSPSNKVTEKGKDVELRCDPISGHTALYWYRQSLGQGLEFLIYFQGNSAPDKSGLPSDRFSAERTGGSVSTLTIQRTQQEDSAVYLCASSFQRGGYNEQFFGPGTRLTVL.

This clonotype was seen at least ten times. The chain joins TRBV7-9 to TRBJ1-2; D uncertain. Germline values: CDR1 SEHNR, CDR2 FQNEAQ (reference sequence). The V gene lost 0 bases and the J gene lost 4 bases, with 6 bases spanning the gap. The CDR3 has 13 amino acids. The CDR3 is CASSLAGFYGYTF. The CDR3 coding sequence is TGTGCCAGCAGCTTAGCGGGCTTCTATGGCTACACCTTC.

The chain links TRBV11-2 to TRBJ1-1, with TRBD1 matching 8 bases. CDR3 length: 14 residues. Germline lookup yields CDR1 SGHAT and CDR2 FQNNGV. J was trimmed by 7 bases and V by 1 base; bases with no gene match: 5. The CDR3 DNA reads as TGTGCCAGCAGCTTAGGTTCAGGGGGCGATGAAGCTTTCTTT. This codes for CASSLGSGGDEAFF.

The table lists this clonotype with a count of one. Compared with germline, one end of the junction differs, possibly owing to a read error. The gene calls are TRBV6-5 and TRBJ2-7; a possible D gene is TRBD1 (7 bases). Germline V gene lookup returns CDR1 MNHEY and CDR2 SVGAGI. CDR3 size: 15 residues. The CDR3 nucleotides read TGTGCCAACAGTTACGGAGGGACAGCGCCCGCCGAGCAGTACTTC. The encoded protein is CANSYGGTAPAEQYF.

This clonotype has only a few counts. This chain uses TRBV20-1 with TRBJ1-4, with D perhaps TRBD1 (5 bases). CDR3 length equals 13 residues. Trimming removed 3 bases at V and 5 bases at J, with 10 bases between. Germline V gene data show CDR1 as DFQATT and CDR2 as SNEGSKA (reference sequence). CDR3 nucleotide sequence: TGCAGTGCTAGGCGACGGGGCAATGAAAAACTGTTTTTT. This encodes CSARRRGNEKLFF.

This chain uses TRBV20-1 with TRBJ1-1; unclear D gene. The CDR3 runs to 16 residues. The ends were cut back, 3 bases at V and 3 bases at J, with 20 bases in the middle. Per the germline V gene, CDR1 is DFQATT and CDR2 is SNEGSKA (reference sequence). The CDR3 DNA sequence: TGCAGTGCTAGGGCGGACTTCCGGCGAGGCGACACTGAAGCTTTCTTT. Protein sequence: CSARADFRRGDTEAFF.

CDR3 amino acids: CASSEGQGSPIYGYTF. The DNA for the CDR3 is TGTGCCAGCAGTGAGGGACAGGGATCTCCTATTTATGGCTACACCTTC. The chain is built from TRBV6-4 and TRBJ1-2; 9 bases fit TRBD1. V shed 3 bases and J 5 bases; nucleotides not matched to a gene: 10. The CDR3 covers 16 residues. From germline, CDR1 is MRHNA and CDR2 SNTAGT.

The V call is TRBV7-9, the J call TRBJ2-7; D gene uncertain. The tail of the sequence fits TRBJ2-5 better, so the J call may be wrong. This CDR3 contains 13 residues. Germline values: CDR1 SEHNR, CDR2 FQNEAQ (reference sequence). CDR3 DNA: TGTGCCAGCAGCTTTCAGGTAGACGAGACCCAGTACTTC. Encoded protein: CASSFQVDETQYF.

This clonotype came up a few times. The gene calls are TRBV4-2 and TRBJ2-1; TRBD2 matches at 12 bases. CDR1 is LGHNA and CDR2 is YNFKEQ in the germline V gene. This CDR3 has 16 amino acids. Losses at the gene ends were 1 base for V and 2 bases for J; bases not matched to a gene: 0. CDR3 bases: TGTGCCAGCAGCCAAGGACTAGCGGGGGCCTACAATGAGCAGTTCTTC. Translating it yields CASSQGLAGAYNEQFF.